This record looks at one T cell receptor beta chain sequence and its context. Its antigen is currently unknown. Treatment meaning: 19 received Ad26.COV2.S at low or high dose, single or two shots; five or six received placebo; per-sample allocation not given. Vaccine and placebo recipients were sampled on day 63 after the first injection. Per the germline V gene, CDR1 is SQVTM and CDR2 is ANQGSEA. The CDR3 has 10 residues. The V and J ends lost 7 bases and 7 bases respectively, with 10 bases between them. The data were produced by immunoSEQ multiplex PCR, yet TCRdb's version contains in-frame clones alone and is incomplete. Altogether 350,000 to 450,000 clones are present, around 82% being singletons, with the ten largest covering around 7.3%. The entry originates in a study of Ad26.COV2.S vaccination and SARS-CoV-2 variants. On the study more broadly: Ad26.COV2.S, an intramuscular injection, was given once or twice 56 days apart. Findings of the study overall: Breadth and depth estimates from TCRs may understate total T cell responses.

The sample here was peripheral blood, taken in a trial of Ad26.COV2.S vaccine versus placebo. The V call is TRBV29-1, the J call TRBJ1-2; D is uncertain. This TCR came from a person aged 18-65 years who received the Ad26.COV2.S COVID-19 vaccine or a placebo. The chain's CDR3 is CSAHSSGYTF. CDR3 in DNA: TGCAGCGCCCATTCGAGTGGCTACACCTTC. Full variable domain (outside the CDR3, taken from reference TRBV29-1 and TRBJ1-2): SAVISQKPSRDICQRGTSLTIQCQVDSQVTMMFWYRQQPGQSLTLIATANQGSEATYESGFVIDKFPISRPNLTFSTLTVSNMSPEDSSIYLCSAHSSGYTFGSGTRLTVV.